The present entry profiles one T cell receptor (beta chain) with its context. Antigen specificity is unknown. These data originate in a study of radiation and T cells in renal cell carcinoma. The data were produced by immunoSEQ multiplex PCR, yet TCRdb's version contains in-frame clones alone and is incomplete. The sample includes over 60,000 clones, just over 85% of them seen just once. Time point indicated: blood 2 weeks post-SBRT. Documented treatment: 15 Gy SBRT to primary tumor, nephrectomy 4 weeks later. After SBRT, blood was collected at 2 and 4 weeks, plus baseline. This CDR3 region has 14 residues. V dropped 0 bases and J dropped 6 bases, with 9 bases sitting between them. Looked up from germline, CDR1 is SGHAT and CDR2 is FQNNGV. Whole-study results and caveats: Top tumor clonotypes rose in blood 2 weeks post-radiation, then contracted. No pretreatment tumor biopsies were available for baseline clonotypes.

The chain combines TRBV11-2 with TRBJ1-5; no reliable D call. This TCR came from a woman between 50 and 59 years old with renal cell carcinoma. The specimen comprised blood, sampled from a patient whose treatment included radiotherapy and nephrectomy. CDR3: CASSLEWGAQPQHF. DNA for the CDR3: TGTGCCAGCAGCTTAGAATGGGGAGCTCAGCCCCAGCATTTT.